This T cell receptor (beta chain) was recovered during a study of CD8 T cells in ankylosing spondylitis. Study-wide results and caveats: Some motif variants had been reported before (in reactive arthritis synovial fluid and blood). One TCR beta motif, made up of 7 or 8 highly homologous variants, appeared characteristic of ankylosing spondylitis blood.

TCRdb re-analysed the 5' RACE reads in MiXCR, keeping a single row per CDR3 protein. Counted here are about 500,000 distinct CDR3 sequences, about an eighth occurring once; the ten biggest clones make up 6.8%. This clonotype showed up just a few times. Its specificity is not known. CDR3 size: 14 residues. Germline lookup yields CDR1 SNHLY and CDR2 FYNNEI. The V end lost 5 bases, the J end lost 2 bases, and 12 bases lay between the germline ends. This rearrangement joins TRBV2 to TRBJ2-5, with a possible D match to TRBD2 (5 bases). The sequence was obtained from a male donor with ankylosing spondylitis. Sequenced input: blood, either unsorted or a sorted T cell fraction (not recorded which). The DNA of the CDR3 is TGTGCCAGCAGTCTGCGGGCTATGCAAGAGACCCAGTACTTC. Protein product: CASSLRAMQETQYF.